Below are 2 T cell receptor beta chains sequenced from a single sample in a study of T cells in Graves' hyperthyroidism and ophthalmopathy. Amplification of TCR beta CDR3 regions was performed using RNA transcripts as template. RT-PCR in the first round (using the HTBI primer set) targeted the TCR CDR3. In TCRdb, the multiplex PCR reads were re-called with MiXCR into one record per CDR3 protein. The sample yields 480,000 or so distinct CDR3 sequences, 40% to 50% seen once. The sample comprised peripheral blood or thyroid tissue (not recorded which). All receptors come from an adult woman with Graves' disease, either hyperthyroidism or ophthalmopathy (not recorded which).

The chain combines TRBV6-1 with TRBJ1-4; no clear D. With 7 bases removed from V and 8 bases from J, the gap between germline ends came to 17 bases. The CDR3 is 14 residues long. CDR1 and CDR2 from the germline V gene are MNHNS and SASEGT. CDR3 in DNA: TGTGCCAGCACCCAAGTTCAAGGGAGAGAAAAACTGTTTTTT. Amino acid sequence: CASTQVQGREKLFF.

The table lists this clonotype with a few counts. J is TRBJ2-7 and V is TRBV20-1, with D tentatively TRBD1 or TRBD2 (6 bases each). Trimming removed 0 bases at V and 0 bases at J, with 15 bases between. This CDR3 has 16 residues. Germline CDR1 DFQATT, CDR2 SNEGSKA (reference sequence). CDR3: CSARDLRGESSYEQYF. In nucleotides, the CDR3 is TGCAGTGCTAGAGACCTAAGGGGGGAGAGCTCCTACGAGCAGTACTTC.